This TCR beta chain derives from a study of neurological immune-mediated disorders. Broader study findings: No CDR3 amino acid sequences were shared by expanded clones across subjects, suggesting private repertoires in all groups. The greatest degree of TCR clonal expansion was observed in HTLV-1-associated myelopathy, with the lowest in multiple sclerosis, below that of healthy controls.

Indicated time point: longitudinal time-point 1 (baseline). Unsorted libraries used 2 million PBMCs kept at -80 degrees C. The cDNA came from 5'RACE with 10-nucleotide random UMIs. TCRdb re-derived calls from the 5' RACE reads in MiXCR, one entry per CDR3 protein. The table records over 55,000 distinct CDR3 sequences, about 10% of them present only once. Germline values: CDR1 SGHVS, CDR2 FQNEAQ. This CDR3 spans 15 amino acids. Remarks on this clonotype: Its antigen is unidentified. Given a much more abundant clone one base away, this may be a read error.

This chain uses TRBV7-8 with TRBJ1-5; D gene ambiguous. The receptor was derived from a male donor with HTLV-1-associated myelopathy (HAM/TSP). Input material: PBMCs. CDR3 sequence: CASSFGVNRNQTQHF. The CDR3 DNA sequence: TGTGCCAGCAGCTTCGGGGTCAATCGCAATCAGACCCAGCATTTT.